Listed below are T cell receptor beta chains from one sample, sequenced in a study of blood T cell repertoires in COVID-19. Sequenced by immunoSEQ multiplex PCR; TCRdb stores in-frame clones only, minus some. The profile covers fewer than 55,000 clones, with around 83% appearing a single time and 5.5% to 7.5% taken by the ten largest. The sequenced sample consisted of peripheral blood. These receptors all stem from a man between 65 and 85 years old with active COVID-19. Each CDR3 is given with its conserved first and last residue. A D gene is named only where the DNA matches it firmly. For some rows the clone size is stated as once, few or many, or as a class when expanded; others skip it.

clone_size: NA
v_call: TRBV4-1
j_call: TRBJ2-3
d_call: NA
cdr3_aa: CASSQDLARDTQYF
cdr3_nt: TGCGCCAGCAGCCAAGATTTAGCGAGGGATACGCAGTATTTT

clone_size: NA
v_call: TRBV3-1/TRBV3-2
j_call: TRBJ1-2
d_call: TRBD1
cdr3_aa: CASSRTEDRNGYTF
cdr3_nt: TGTGCCAGCAGCCGTACAGAGGACAGGAATGGCTACACCTTC

clone_size: NA
v_call: TRBV6-5
j_call: TRBJ2-1
d_call: TRBD1
cdr3_aa: CASRGQGREFF
cdr3_nt: TGTGCCAGCAGAGGACAGGGGAGAGAGTTCTTC

clone_size: NA
v_call: TRBV27
j_call: TRBJ2-7
d_call: NA
cdr3_aa: CASSPQGITFEQYF
cdr3_nt: TGTGCCAGCAGCCCTCAGGGAATCACTTTTGAGCAGTACTTC

clone_size: once
v_call: TRBV3-1/TRBV3-2
j_call: TRBJ1-1
d_call: NA
cdr3_aa: CASSQDLRIVWTEAFF
cdr3_nt: TGTGCCAGCAGCCAAGATTTGAGGATTGTCTGGACTGAAGCTTTCTTT

clone_size: NA
v_call: TRBV19
j_call: TRBJ2-5
d_call: TRBD2
cdr3_aa: CASSPQAGGPIQTQYF
cdr3_nt: TGTGCCAGTAGTCCCCAGGCGGGGGGGCCTATCCAGACCCAGTACTTC

clone_size: NA
v_call: TRBV6-2/TRBV6-3
j_call: TRBJ2-7
d_call: NA
cdr3_aa: CASSSDRSYEQYF
cdr3_nt: TGTGCCAGCAGTTCGGACAGATCCTACGAGCAGTACTTC

clone_size: NA
v_call: TRBV7-3
j_call: TRBJ2-1
d_call: TRBD1
cdr3_aa: CASSPNGQVLHEQFF
cdr3_nt: TGTGCCAGCAGTCCTAACGGACAGGTCCTCCATGAGCAGTTCTTC

clone_size: NA
v_call: TRBV10-3
j_call: TRBJ2-7
d_call: NA
cdr3_aa: CAISEDSSGEQYF
cdr3_nt: TGTGCCATCAGTGAGGACAGTTCGGGCGAGCAGTACTTC

clone_size: once
v_call: TRBV4-1
j_call: TRBJ2-3
d_call: NA
cdr3_aa: CASSQDGAGATDTQYF
cdr3_nt: TGCGCCAGCAGCCAAGATGGCGCGGGGGCCACAGATACGCAGTATTTT

clone_size: once
v_call: TRBV27
j_call: TRBJ2-5
d_call: TRBD1
cdr3_aa: CASRTGEIGSQGYGTQYF
cdr3_nt: TGTGCCAGCCGGACAGGGGAGATAGGATCCCAAGGATACGGGACCCAGTACTTC

clone_size: few
v_call: TRBV2
j_call: TRBJ1-3
d_call: NA
cdr3_aa: CASTDSTGNTIYF
cdr3_nt: TGTGCCAGCACAGACAGTACCGGAAACACCATATATTTT

clone_size: NA
v_call: TRBV7-6
j_call: TRBJ2-2
d_call: TRBD2
cdr3_aa: CASSLGLAGTGELFF
cdr3_nt: TGTGCCAGCAGCTTAGGCCTAGCGGGTACCGGGGAGCTGTTTTTT

clone_size: NA
v_call: TRBV6-5
j_call: TRBJ2-7
d_call: NA
cdr3_aa: CASSYGRGGYEQYF
cdr3_nt: TGTGCCAGCAGTTACGGACGGGGAGGATACGAGCAGTACTTC

clone_size: NA
v_call: TRBV5-1
j_call: TRBJ1-2
d_call: NA
cdr3_aa: CASSQGRAVNYGYTF
cdr3_nt: TGCGCCAGCAGCCAGGGAAGGGCCGTGAACTATGGCTACACCTTC

clone_size: NA
v_call: TRBV27
j_call: TRBJ2-7
d_call: NA
cdr3_aa: CASSSYYEQYF
cdr3_nt: TGTGCCAGCAGTTCCTACTACGAGCAGTACTTC

clone_size: NA
v_call: TRBV7-8
j_call: TRBJ1-5
d_call: NA
cdr3_aa: CASSLGLASNQPQHF
cdr3_nt: TGTGCCAGCAGCCTCGGACTCGCCAGCAATCAGCCCCAGCATTTT

clone_size: NA
v_call: TRBV27
j_call: TRBJ2-1
d_call: NA
cdr3_aa: CASSSGGTGIYNEQFF
cdr3_nt: TGTGCCAGCAGTTCGGGGGGGACAGGGATCTACAATGAGCAGTTCTTC

clone_size: NA
v_call: TRBV5-4
j_call: TRBJ2-2
d_call: TRBD1
cdr3_aa: CASSGGRGQGVGELFF
cdr3_nt: TGTGCCAGCAGCGGGGGGAGAGGACAGGGCGTCGGGGAGCTGTTTTTT

clone_size: NA
v_call: TRBV11-1
j_call: TRBJ1-5
d_call: TRBD1
cdr3_aa: CASSLGSGGPDQPQHF
cdr3_nt: TGTGCCAGCAGCTTAGGCTCAGGGGGCCCGGATCAGCCCCAGCATTTT

clone_size: NA
v_call: TRBV5-6
j_call: TRBJ1-5
d_call: NA
cdr3_aa: CASSLQGMGQPQHF
cdr3_nt: TGTGCCAGCAGCCTGCAGGGGATGGGGCAGCCCCAGCATTTT

clone_size: NA
v_call: TRBV27
j_call: TRBJ1-3
d_call: NA
cdr3_aa: CASSLSRSGNTIYF
cdr3_nt: TGTGCCAGCAGCCTGTCTCGCTCTGGAAACACCATATATTTT

clone_size: NA
v_call: TRBV20-1
j_call: TRBJ2-7
d_call: TRBD2
cdr3_aa: CSAQTSAEQYF
cdr3_nt: TGCAGTGCGCAGACTAGCGCCGAGCAGTACTTC

clone_size: NA
v_call: TRBV2
j_call: TRBJ2-7
d_call: TRBD1
cdr3_aa: CASSRDSTYEQYF
cdr3_nt: TGTGCCAGCAGTCGGGACAGCACCTACGAGCAGTACTTC

clone_size: NA
v_call: TRBV5-6
j_call: TRBJ1-5
d_call: NA
cdr3_aa: CASSLSGEQPQHF
cdr3_nt: TGTGCCAGCAGCTTATCGGGGGAACAGCCCCAGCATTTT

clone_size: NA
v_call: TRBV6-2/TRBV6-3
j_call: TRBJ2-7
d_call: TRBD1
cdr3_aa: CASSYSRGPGYEQYF
cdr3_nt: TGTGCCAGCAGTTACTCGAGGGGGCCAGGGTACGAGCAGTACTTC

clone_size: NA
v_call: TRBV5-4
j_call: TRBJ2-5
d_call: NA
cdr3_aa: CASSPFGRGETQYF
cdr3_nt: TGTGCCAGCAGCCCCTTTGGGAGGGGGGAGACCCAGTACTTC

clone_size: NA
v_call: TRBV6-6
j_call: TRBJ2-5
d_call: NA
cdr3_aa: CASSYSAGPQETQYF
cdr3_nt: TGTGCCAGCAGTTACTCCGCGGGTCCCCAAGAGACCCAGTACTTC

clone_size: NA
v_call: TRBV6-4
j_call: TRBJ1-2
d_call: NA
cdr3_aa: CASSEPGGGYTF
cdr3_nt: TGTGCCAGCAGTGAACCGGGGGGGGGCTACACCTTC

clone_size: NA
v_call: TRBV24-1
j_call: TRBJ2-3
d_call: NA
cdr3_aa: CATSSGHRATDTQYF
cdr3_nt: TGTGCCACCAGCTCGGGACACCGGGCAACAGATACGCAGTATTTT

clone_size: NA
v_call: TRBV9
j_call: TRBJ2-1
d_call: TRBD2
cdr3_aa: CASSMGGKSGEQFF
cdr3_nt: TGTGCCAGCAGCATGGGGGGGAAGTCTGGTGAGCAGTTCTTC

clone_size: NA
v_call: TRBV10-3
j_call: TRBJ1-1
d_call: TRBD1
cdr3_aa: CAISAGTGRPEAFF
cdr3_nt: TGTGCCATCAGTGCAGGGACAGGGAGACCTGAAGCTTTCTTT

clone_size: NA
v_call: TRBV7-7
j_call: TRBJ2-2
d_call: NA
cdr3_aa: CASSRQIGTGELFF
cdr3_nt: TGTGCTAGCAGCCGACAGATAGGGACCGGGGAGCTGTTTTTT

clone_size: once
v_call: TRBV27
j_call: TRBJ1-2
d_call: TRBD1
cdr3_aa: CASSLKQGPNYGYTF
cdr3_nt: TGTGCCAGCAGTTTAAAACAGGGGCCTAACTATGGCTACACCTTC

clone_size: NA
v_call: TRBV27
j_call: TRBJ2-7
d_call: TRBD1
cdr3_aa: CASSPGQGPYEQYF
cdr3_nt: TGTGCCAGCAGTCCCGGACAGGGGCCCTACGAGCAGTACTTC

clone_size: NA
v_call: TRBV7-9
j_call: TRBJ2-1
d_call: NA
cdr3_aa: CASSLDTVSDNEQFF
cdr3_nt: TGTGCCAGCAGCTTAGATACGGTCTCGGACAATGAGCAGTTCTTC

clone_size: NA
v_call: TRBV5-1
j_call: TRBJ2-7
d_call: TRBD2
cdr3_aa: CASSSGLEVNEQYF
cdr3_nt: TGCGCCAGCAGCTCTGGACTAGAAGTGAACGAGCAGTACTTC

clone_size: NA
v_call: TRBV6-6
j_call: TRBJ2-7
d_call: TRBD1
cdr3_aa: CASRYSGTGYEQYF
cdr3_nt: TGTGCCAGCAGGTACTCCGGGACAGGCTACGAGCAGTACTTC

clone_size: NA
v_call: TRBV7-3
j_call: TRBJ1-1
d_call: NA
cdr3_aa: CASSPRGGSNTEAFF
cdr3_nt: TGTGCCAGCAGCCCCAGGGGCGGGTCGAACACTGAAGCTTTCTTT

clone_size: NA
v_call: TRBV10-3
j_call: TRBJ2-7
d_call: TRBD1
cdr3_aa: CANSGQGAYEQYF
cdr3_nt: TGTGCCAACTCTGGACAGGGGGCCTACGAGCAGTACTTC

clone_size: NA
v_call: TRBV6-5
j_call: TRBJ1-1
d_call: NA
cdr3_aa: CASSYGSLMLNTEAFF
cdr3_nt: TGTGCCAGCAGTTACGGGAGTCTAATGCTGAACACTGAAGCTTTCTTT

clone_size: NA
v_call: TRBV30
j_call: TRBJ1-3
d_call: NA
cdr3_aa: CAWRPPRIPGNTIYF
cdr3_nt: TGTGCCTGGAGACCCCCGCGGATTCCGGGAAACACCATATATTTT

clone_size: NA
v_call: TRBV5-4
j_call: TRBJ2-1
d_call: TRBD1
cdr3_aa: CASSSARGNEQFF
cdr3_nt: TGTGCCAGCAGCTCGGCCAGGGGGAATGAGCAGTTCTTC

clone_size: NA
v_call: TRBV4-2
j_call: TRBJ2-5
d_call: TRBD1
cdr3_aa: CASNPGGGETQYF
cdr3_nt: TGTGCCAGCAACCCAGGGGGCGGGGAGACCCAGTACTTC

clone_size: NA
v_call: TRBV30
j_call: TRBJ2-6
d_call: TRBD1
cdr3_aa: CASGTGGSGANVLTF
cdr3_nt: TGTGCCTCAGGGACAGGGGGCTCTGGGGCCAACGTCCTGACTTTC

clone_size: NA
v_call: TRBV5-1
j_call: TRBJ2-5
d_call: TRBD2
cdr3_aa: CASSFRGTSGAPGQETQYF
cdr3_nt: TGCGCCAGCAGCTTCCGCGGGACTAGCGGGGCCCCGGGGCAAGAGACCCAGTACTTC

clone_size: NA
v_call: TRBV5-1
j_call: TRBJ1-3
d_call: NA
cdr3_aa: CASSPGQPSSGNTIYF
cdr3_nt: TGCGCCAGCAGCCCTGGACAGCCTAGCTCTGGAAACACCATATATTTT

clone_size: few
v_call: TRBV30
j_call: TRBJ1-3
d_call: TRBD1
cdr3_aa: CAWSTDRAPSGNTIYF
cdr3_nt: TGTGCCTGGAGTACGGACAGGGCGCCCTCTGGAAACACCATATATTTT

clone_size: once
v_call: TRBV4-2
j_call: TRBJ1-4
d_call: TRBD1
cdr3_aa: CASSLGQAINEKLFF
cdr3_nt: TGTGCCAGCAGCCTAGGACAGGCGATTAATGAAAAACTGTTTTTT

clone_size: NA
v_call: TRBV9
j_call: TRBJ1-2
d_call: NA
cdr3_aa: CASSPGESYGYTF
cdr3_nt: TGTGCCAGCAGCCCAGGGGAGAGCTATGGCTACACCTTC

clone_size: NA
v_call: TRBV29-1
j_call: TRBJ1-4
d_call: TRBD1
cdr3_aa: CSDPGQGNEKLFF
cdr3_nt: TGCAGCGACCCGGGACAGGGAAATGAAAAACTGTTTTTT

clone_size: NA
v_call: TRBV5-4
j_call: TRBJ2-7
d_call: TRBD2
cdr3_aa: CASSLGAPAGGEQYF
cdr3_nt: TGTGCCAGCAGCTTGGGGGCCCCGGCGGGGGGCGAGCAGTACTTC

clone_size: NA
v_call: TRBV19
j_call: TRBJ1-6
d_call: NA
cdr3_aa: CASSAGSSYNSPLHF
cdr3_nt: TGTGCCAGTAGTGCCGGGAGCTCCTATAATTCACCCCTCCACTTT